This T cell receptor beta chain was documented in a study of blood T cell repertoires in COVID-19. V lost 3 bases, J lost 3 bases, and 0 bases stayed unmatched. Germline CDR1 reads SGDLS; CDR2 reads YYNGEE. This CDR3 is built from 14 residues. Measured with immunoSEQ multiplex PCR; TCRdb has only the in-frame clones, and not every one. This table has about 76,000 clones, approximately 85% appearing once. V usage is TRBV9 and J usage is TRBJ2-7; the match to TRBD2 covers 13 bases. The sequence derives from a man in his fifties or sixties with COVID-19, enrolled during active disease. The sample consisted of peripheral blood. CDR3 residues: CASSGTSGSYEQYF. Here the CDR3 DNA reads TGTGCCAGCAGCGGGACTAGCGGGAGCTACGAGCAGTACTTC. Full variable domain (remainder filled in from reference TRBV9 and TRBJ2-7): DSGVTQTPKHLITATGQRVTLRCSPRSGDLSVYWYQQSLDQGLQFLIQYYNGEERAKGNILERFSAQQFPDLHSELNLSSLELGDSALYFCASSGTSGSYEQYFGPGTRLTVT.